Below, one T cell receptor beta chain is given with its context. Its specificity is unknown. This record comes from a study of blood T cells in healthy people across ages. General study findings and limits: Per-million-T-cell TCR beta diversity fell roughly linearly with age.

The authors ran a second PCR of about 6 to 11 cycles using a sample-barcoded 5' primer and a J-beta primer mix. TCRdb fed the 5' RACE reads into MiXCR, producing one record per CDR3 protein. The data contain roughly 1,800,000 distinct CDR3 sequences, less than 50% of them singletons. Germline V lookup: CDR1 MNHNY, CDR2 SVGAGI (reference sequence). CDR3 length equals 14 residues. The junction had 15 bases not matched to a gene; V was cut back by 7 bases and J by 12 bases. Each donor's blood draw was approximately 10 milliliters of peripheral blood. The source material was blood. This receptor was identified in a woman between 40 and 55 years old in good health. The chain links TRBV6-6 to TRBJ2-1, with 7 bases identical to TRBD1. The CDR3 sequence: CASIKGIPGQLQFF. The DNA for the CDR3 is TGTGCCAGCATTAAAGGTATTCCGGGACAGCTGCAGTTCTTC.